The sequence of this T cell receptor beta chain was determined in a study of blood T cell repertoires in COVID-19. The germline gives CDR1 MDHEN, CDR2 SYDVKM. The CDR3 contains 13 residues. V trimming: 8 bases; J trimming: 5 bases; junction bases outside the gene matches: 6. Clones were sequenced by immunoSEQ multiplex PCR, and TCRdb holds only the in-frame ones, with some missing. The table has about 210,000 clones, approximately 80% seen once. Participants' reported clinical history set cohort assignment. The sequenced sample was PBMCs or T cells enriched from blood (not recorded which). The TCR was taken from a woman in her 50s with acute COVID-19. The V gene is TRBV28, the J gene TRBJ2-7; 10 bases align to TRBD1. CDR3 loop: CASRGQGFHEQYF. As DNA, the CDR3 is TGTGCCAGCCGGGGACAGGGGTTCCACGAGCAGTACTTC.